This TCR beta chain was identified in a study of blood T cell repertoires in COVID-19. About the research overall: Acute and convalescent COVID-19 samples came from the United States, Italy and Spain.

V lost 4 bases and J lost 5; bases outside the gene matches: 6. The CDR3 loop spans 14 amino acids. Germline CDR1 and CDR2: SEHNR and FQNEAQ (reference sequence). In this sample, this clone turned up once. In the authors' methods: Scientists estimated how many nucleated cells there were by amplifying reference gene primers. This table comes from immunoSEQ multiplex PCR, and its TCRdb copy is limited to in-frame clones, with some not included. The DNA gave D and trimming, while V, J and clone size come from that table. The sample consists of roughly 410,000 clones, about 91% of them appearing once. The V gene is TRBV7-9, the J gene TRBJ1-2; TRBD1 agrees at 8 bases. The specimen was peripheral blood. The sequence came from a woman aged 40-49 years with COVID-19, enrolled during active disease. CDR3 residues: CASSSRTGQYGYTF. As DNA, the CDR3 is TGTGCCAGCAGCTCACGGACAGGGCAATATGGCTACACCTTC. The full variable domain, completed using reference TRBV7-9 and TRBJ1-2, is DTGVSQNPRHKITKRGQNVTFRCDPISEHNRLYWYRQTLGQGPEFLTYFQNEAQLEKSRLLSDRFSAERPKGSFSTLEIQRTEQGDSAMYLCASSSRTGQYGYTFGSGTRLTVV.